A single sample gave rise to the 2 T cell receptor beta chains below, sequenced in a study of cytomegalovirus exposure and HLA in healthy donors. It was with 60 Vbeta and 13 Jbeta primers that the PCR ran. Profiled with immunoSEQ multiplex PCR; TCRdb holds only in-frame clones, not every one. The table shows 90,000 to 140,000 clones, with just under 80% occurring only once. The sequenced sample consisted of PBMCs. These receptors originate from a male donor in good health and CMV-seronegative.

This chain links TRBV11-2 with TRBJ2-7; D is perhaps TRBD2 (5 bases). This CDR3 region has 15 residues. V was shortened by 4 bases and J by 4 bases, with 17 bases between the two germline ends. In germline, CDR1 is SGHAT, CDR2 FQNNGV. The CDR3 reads CASSSLRAVKYEQYF. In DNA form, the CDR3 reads TGTGCCAGCAGCTCTCTGAGGGCTGTGAAGTACGAGCAGTACTTC.

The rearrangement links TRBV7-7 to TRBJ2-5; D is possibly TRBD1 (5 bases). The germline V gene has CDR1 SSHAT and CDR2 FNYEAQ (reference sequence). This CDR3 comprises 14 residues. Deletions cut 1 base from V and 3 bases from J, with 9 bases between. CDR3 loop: CASSLGSREETQYF. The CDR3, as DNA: TGTGCCAGCAGCTTAGGTTCCAGGGAAGAGACCCAGTACTTC.